The T cell receptor beta chain under discussion was sequenced for a study of T cell responses to AZD1222 COVID-19 vaccine. Study-level findings and limits: Sampling captured repertoires only after the peak T cell response. It should be noted that donors were predominantly white British and more often female, and clonal diversity was possibly underestimated.

On this clone itself: Its matching antigen is unknown.

Unmatched junction bases numbered 2, after V lost 4 bases and J lost 9 bases. The CDR3 extends over 11 amino acids. Germline V CDR1 and CDR2: SNHLY, FYNNEI. Recipients boosted at about 4 weeks or about 12 weeks are pooled. The table came from immunoSEQ multiplex PCR; TCRdb's copy has only in-frame clones and leaves some out. The sample includes fewer than 120,000 clones, more than 90% of them seen just once. The chain couples TRBV2 to TRBJ1-1, with 7 bases aligning to TRBD1. This sequence originates from an adult who received the AZD1222 COVID-19 vaccine. Sequences were derived from peripheral blood, sampled 28 days after the second AZD1222 dose. The CDR3 region has the DNA TGTGCCAGCAGTGGGACAGGAAAAGCTTTCTTT. Protein product: CASSGTGKAFF.